This TCR beta chain was captured by sequencing in a study of T cells in Graves' hyperthyroidism and ophthalmopathy. Using RNA transcripts as the source, TCR beta CDR3 regions were amplified. Using the HTBI primer set, a first-round RT-PCR was run on the TCR CDR3. TCRdb called the multiplex PCR reads again in MiXCR, with one record for every CDR3 protein. The sample has fewer than 450,000 distinct CDR3 sequences, about 18% seen once; the top ten hold about a third. From germline, CDR1 is MNHNY and CDR2 SVGAGI (reference sequence). The CDR3 has 17 amino acids. After removal of 1 base from V and 3 bases from J, the junction contained 11 bases not matched to a gene. The study, taken as a whole, reports: Appearing also in blood were most of the thyroid clonotypes expanded above 0.001.

This clonotype was seen repeatedly, ten times or more. What it binds is unknown. The chain carries TRBV6-6 and TRBJ2-5; 7 bases are shared with TRBD1. Sequenced sample: blood. This TCR came from a young woman with Graves' hyperthyroidism that later progressed to Graves' ophthalmopathy. The CDR3 region has the DNA TGTGCCAGCAGTTACTATCCTCCCGGGACAGTCGAAGAGACCCAGTACTTC. Encoded protein: CASSYYPPGTVEETQYF.